Below, 14 T cell receptor beta chains from the same sample are listed, as sequenced in a study of cytomegalovirus exposure and HLA in healthy donors. Both 60 Vbeta primers and 13 Jbeta primers went into the PCR. Clones were read by immunoSEQ multiplex PCR, and TCRdb kept only the in-frame ones, dropping some. There are 150,000 to 200,000 clones in the sample; 75% to 85% occur only once, and roughly 1.4% lies in the top ten. The specimen was PBMCs. The receptors here all came from a man younger than 35 in good health and CMV-seronegative.

For this clone: One end of the junction fails to match germline, which may point to a read error. The rearrangement joins TRBV7-7 to TRBJ2-5; 8 nucleotides match TRBD2. Germline V gene sequence: CDR1 SSHAT, CDR2 FNYEAQ (reference sequence). This CDR3 spans 15 amino acids. The CDR3 protein is CASSREAGARETQYF. CDR3 bases: TGTGCTAGCAGTCGCGAAGCGGGGGCTAGGGAGACCCAGTACTTC.

This clone was observed a single time. This chain connects TRBV5-8 to TRBJ1-1, with TRBD1 identical over 7 bases. The length of the CDR3 is 17 residues. The germline gives CDR1 SGHTS, CDR2 YDEGEE. V lost 4 bases, J lost 0 bases, and 12 bases stayed unmatched. The CDR3 spells CASSHQLGTAMNTEAFF. In nucleotides, the CDR3 is TGTGCCAGCAGCCACCAATTGGGGACAGCGATGAACACTGAAGCTTTCTTT. The whole variable domain, remainder taken from reference TRBV5-8 and TRBJ1-1, is EAGVTQSPTHLIKTRGQQATLRCSPISGHTSVYWYQQALGLGLQFLLWYDEGEERNRGNFPPRFSGRQFPNYSSELNVNALELEDSALYLCASSHQLGTAMNTEAFFGQGTRLTVV.

This chain joins TRBV27 and TRBJ2-1, with a tentative D call TRBD2 (6 bases). V gave up 8 bases and J gave up 4 bases, with 15 bases separating them. Germline assignment: CDR1 MNHEY and CDR2 SMNVEV (reference sequence). The CDR3 totals 14 residues. In DNA form, the CDR3 reads TGTGCCAGCTCGGTTAGCGGAGAGTACAATGAGCAGTTCTTC. Its protein product is CASSVSGEYNEQFF.

This clone was seen only once. The rearrangement joins TRBV27 to TRBJ2-1, with a weak D call TRBD1 (6 bases). CDR1 is MNHEY, CDR2 SMNVEV, per germline (reference sequence). Between the trimmed V and J ends, which lost 6 bases and 0 bases, there was a span of 12 bases. There are 15 residues in the CDR3. Here the CDR3 reads CASSSGTSSYNEQFF. DNA of the CDR3: TGTGCCAGCAGCTCCGGGACAAGCTCCTACAATGAGCAGTTCTTC.

This clone was found a few times. V and J are TRBV5-4 and TRBJ1-2; no clear D. CDR1 SGHNT and CDR2 YYREEE come from the germline V gene (reference sequence). V shed 1 base and J shed 0 bases, with 16 bases lying between them. This CDR3 has 17 amino acids. In nucleotides, the CDR3 is TGTGCCAGCAGCTTGCCCGGGTCGGAGAGGGCTAACTATGGCTACACCTTC. Amino acid sequence: CASSLPGSERANYGYTF.

This clone was recorded a few times. The chain links TRBV18 to TRBJ2-5; 8 bases are a match to TRBD2. The V gene end was trimmed by 0 bases and the J gene end by 6 bases; junction bases not matched to a gene: 9. The CDR3 runs 16 residues. CDR1 and CDR2 from the germline V gene are KGHSH and LQKENI. The CDR3 region has the DNA TGTGCCAGCTCACCACCAAGCCGGGGGGGCCACCAGACCCAGTACTTC. Protein: CASSPPSRGGHQTQYF. Full variable domain (remainder filled in from reference TRBV18 and TRBJ2-5): NAGVMQNPRHLVRRRGQEARLRCSPMKGHSHVYWYRQLPEEGLKFMVYLQKENIIDESGMPKERFSAEFPKEGPSILRIQQVVRGDSAAYFCASSPPSRGGHQTQYFGPGTRLLVL.

The V and J genes are TRBV6-6 and TRBJ1-2, with D maybe TRBD1 (6 bases). CDR3 length: 13 residues. CDR1 and CDR2 (germline): MNHNY, SVGAGI (reference sequence). Trimming shortened V by 5 bases and J by 2 bases, and 9 bases separated the two germline ends. The CDR3: CASSGTGNYGYTF. DNA of the CDR3: TGTGCCAGCAGTGGTACAGGGAACTATGGCTACACCTTC.

The rearrangement uses TRBV7-9 and TRBJ1-1, with no clear D. CDR1 and CDR2 from the germline V gene are SEHNR and FQNEAQ (reference sequence). V was shortened by 1 base and J by 1 base, with 10 bases between the two germline ends. This CDR3 region has 15 residues. CDR3 protein: CASSLGGGGNTEAFF. The CDR3 DNA is TGTGCCAGCAGCTTAGGTGGAGGAGGGAACACTGAAGCTTTCTTT.

There are a few counts of this clone. The J gene is TRBJ1-1, the V gene TRBV30; possibly TRBD1 for D (5 bases). The CDR3 loop spans 14 amino acids. The V gene's germline CDR1 is GTSNPN and CDR2 SVGIG (reference sequence). Deletions cut 2 bases from V and 3 bases from J, with 13 bases between. DNA of the CDR3: TGTGCCTGGAGTATAAGGGGTACGGACACTGAAGCTTTCTTT. This codes for CAWSIRGTDTEAFF.

V and J are TRBV4-2 and TRBJ2-1, with 16 nucleotides matching TRBD2. CDR1 and CDR2 (germline): LGHNA, YNFKEQ. After removal of 1 base from V and 2 bases from J, the junction contained 8 bases not matched to a gene. The CDR3 runs to 20 residues. CDR3 in DNA: TGTGCCAGCAGCCAAGCCCCCGGGACTAGCGGGGGGGCCGCCTACAATGAGCAGTTCTTC. As protein: CASSQAPGTSGGAAYNEQFF.

The V and J genes are TRBV2 and TRBJ2-7; tentatively, D is TRBD2 (5 bases). The CDR3 is made up of 14 amino acids. Per the germline V gene, CDR1 is SNHLY and CDR2 is FYNNEI. V was shortened by 3 bases and J by 4 bases, with 13 bases between the two germline ends. CDR3 in amino acids: CASSESGIGYEQYF. CDR3 DNA: TGTGCCAGCAGTGAGTCGGGGATTGGGTACGAGCAGTACTTC.

The V gene is TRBV7-2, the J gene TRBJ1-5, with 7 positions matching TRBD1. The CDR3 loop spans 16 amino acids. Germline-derived CDR1 and CDR2 are SGHTA and FQGNSA. The trim removed 1 base at V and 0 bases at J, leaving 3 bases unmatched. The CDR3 protein is CASSLEGQHSNQPQHF. The CDR3, as DNA: TGTGCCAGCAGCTTAGAGGGACAGCATAGCAATCAGCCCCAGCATTTT.

V and J are TRBV6-6 and TRBJ1-2, with D maybe TRBD1 (6 bases). The CDR3 totals 15 residues. V was shortened by 5 bases and J by 0 bases, with 13 bases between the two germline ends. CDR1 and CDR2 (germline): MNHNY, SVGAGI (reference sequence). The CDR3 is CASSTRQVPNYGYTF. In nucleotides, the CDR3 is TGTGCCAGCAGTACTCGACAGGTCCCTAACTATGGCTACACCTTC.

In the case of this clone: Other DNA sequences in this specimen translate into the identical CDR3. The rearrangement links TRBV30 to TRBJ1-5; perhaps TRBD1 as D (6 bases). V lost 3 bases, J lost 2 bases, and 8 bases lay in between. The CDR3 sequence is 13 residues long. Germline V gene lookup returns CDR1 GTSNPN and CDR2 SVGIG (reference sequence). This CDR3 is CAWSSGGNQPQHF. The CDR3 nucleotides are TGTGCCTGGAGCTCAGGGGGCAATCAGCCCCAGCATTTT.